One and the same sample provided the 17 T cell receptor beta chains below, sequenced in a study of cytomegalovirus exposure and HLA in healthy donors. 60 Vbeta and 13 Jbeta primers were used in PCR. Libraries were prepared by immunoSEQ multiplex PCR; TCRdb keeps only in-frame clonotypes and omits some of them. Here the sample spans 150,000 or so clones, approximately 86% being singletons. Sequences were obtained from PBMCs. The receptors stem from a woman aged 18-29 years in good health and CMV-seronegative.

This sequence joins TRBV11-2 and TRBJ2-3; D is undetermined. Per germline, CDR1 SGHAT and CDR2 FQNNGV. This CDR3 region has 18 residues. The V and J ends lost 2 bases and 2 bases respectively, with 20 bases between them. CDR3 region: CASSLFPYRPLVTDTQYF. Here the CDR3 DNA reads TGTGCCAGCAGCTTATTTCCCTACCGGCCTCTAGTCACAGATACGCAGTATTTT.

This clone was recorded only once. The CDR3 DNA reads TGTGCCACCTACCGCAGGGGGCGCTACGAGCAGTACTTC. Protein product: CATYRRGRYEQYF. The V gene is TRBV6-1, the J gene TRBJ2-7, with 8 bases that match TRBD1. The CDR3 is 13 residues long. V lost 10 bases, J lost 3 bases, and 8 bases stayed unmatched. CDR1 MNHNS and CDR2 SASEGT come from the germline V gene.

This CDR3 reads CASSFWGGVREPQHF. Written as DNA, the CDR3 is TGTGCCAGCAGCTTTTGGGGGGGGGTTCGGGAGCCCCAGCATTTT. The chain joins TRBV5-6 to TRBJ1-5; TRBD1 might be the D (5 bases). This CDR3 comprises 15 residues. CDR1 is SGHDT and CDR2 is YYEEEE in the germline V gene. V was shortened by 2 bases and J by 8 bases, with 17 bases between the two germline ends.

The chain carries TRBV5-4 and TRBJ2-7; perhaps TRBD1 as D (6 bases). This CDR3 contains 15 residues. V gave up 4 bases and J gave up 3 bases, with 17 bases separating them. Germline values: CDR1 SGHNT, CDR2 YYREEE (reference sequence). The CDR3 DNA is TGTGCCAGCAGCAGGGACACCCAGTTCCTCTACGAGCAGTACTTC. Amino acid sequence: CASSRDTQFLYEQYF.

This chain connects TRBV6-6 to TRBJ1-2, with a tentative D call TRBD1 (6 bases). Germline V gene data show CDR1 as MNHNY and CDR2 as SVGAGI (reference sequence). CDR3 length: 14 amino acids. Deletions cut 0 bases from V and 6 bases from J, with 11 bases between. The CDR3 loop reads CASSYSMGADGYTF. In nucleotides, the CDR3 is TGTGCCAGCAGTTACTCGATGGGGGCGGATGGCTACACCTTC.

This chain joins TRBV30 and TRBJ1-5, with a weak D call TRBD1 (5 bases). V was clipped by 1 base and J by 3 bases, with 16 bases between them. The CDR3 consists of 16 residues. Germline V gives CDR1 GTSNPN, CDR2 SVGIG (reference sequence). CDR3 in DNA: TGTGCCTGGAGTGACGGGTTATGGGGGGACAATCAGCCCCAGCATTTT. This encodes CAWSDGLWGDNQPQHF. The full variable domain, with the rest looked up from reference TRBV30 and TRBJ1-5, is SQTIHQWPATLVQPVGSPLSLECTVEGTSNPNLYWYRQAAGRGLQLLFYSVGIGQISSEVPQNLSASRPQDRQFILSSKKLLLSDSGFYLCAWSDGLWGDNQPQHFGDGTRLSIL.

The V call is TRBV19, the J call TRBJ2-7; the D gene is possibly TRBD2 (6 bases). The CDR3 consists of 15 residues. Germline-derived CDR1 and CDR2 are LNHDA and SQIVND (reference sequence). Trimming stripped 3 bases from V and 2 bases from J, with 14 bases between. The CDR3 loop reads CASSIMGGTPYEQYF. CDR3 in DNA: TGTGCCAGTAGTATTATGGGCGGGACTCCCTACGAGCAGTACTTC.

The chain couples TRBV6-1 to TRBJ2-7; D unresolved. V shed 1 base and J shed 0 bases, with 10 bases lying between them. CDR1 and CDR2 (germline): MNHNS, SASEGT. This CDR3 has 15 residues. CDR3 nucleotides: TGTGCCAGCAGTGAAGGACTCCTTAGCTCCTACGAGCAGTACTTC. Translated: CASSEGLLSSYEQYF.

The chain couples TRBV5-1 to TRBJ2-2; D is ambiguous. The germline gives CDR1 SGHRS, CDR2 YFSETQ. V lost 0 bases and J lost 2, with 11 bases in between. There are 16 residues in the CDR3. The DNA for the CDR3 is TGCGCCAGCAGCTTGGGGGTCGGCGGTAACACCGGGGAGCTGTTTTTT. It codes for CASSLGVGGNTGELFF. The full variable domain, rest sourced from reference TRBV5-1 and TRBJ2-2, is KAGVTQTPRYLIKTRGQQVTLSCSPISGHRSVSWYQQTPGQGLQFLFEYFSETQRNKGNFPGRFSGRQFSNSRSEMNVSTLELGDSALYLCASSLGVGGNTGELFFGEGSRLTVL.

This chain uses TRBV29-1 with TRBJ2-7; a possible D gene is TRBD1 (5 bases). V shed 4 bases and J shed 2 bases, with 12 bases lying between them. Germline V gene sequence: CDR1 SQVTM, CDR2 ANQGSEA. This CDR3 contains 13 residues. In nucleotides, the CDR3 is TGCAGCGTTGTTGTCAGGGAAACCTACGAGCAGTACTTC. Its translation is CSVVVRETYEQYF.

The chain employs TRBV2 and TRBJ1-3; D uncertain. Germline V gene sequence: CDR1 SNHLY, CDR2 FYNNEI. This CDR3 is 17 amino acids long. Trimming cost V 6 bases and J 4 bases, with 22 bases left between them. The CDR3 sequence: CASRYSTVGPRGNTIYF. The CDR3, as DNA: TGTGCCAGCAGATACTCAACGGTCGGTCCTAGGGGAAACACCATATATTTT.

This sequence joins TRBV27 and TRBJ1-1; D call uncertain. CDR1 and CDR2 (germline): MNHEY, SMNVEV (reference sequence). This CDR3 has 14 amino acids. V was pared by 5 bases and J by 6 bases, with 16 bases between. The CDR3 loop reads CASSTLPRRAEAFF. The CDR3 DNA reads as TGTGCCAGCAGTACCCTTCCGCGGAGGGCTGAAGCTTTCTTT.

The chain is built from TRBV10-3 and TRBJ2-1; 8 bases line up with TRBD2. V trimming: 7 bases; J trimming: 7 bases; junction bases outside the gene matches: 9. Germline V gene data show CDR1 as ENHRY and CDR2 as SYGVKD. The CDR3 totals 14 residues. In DNA form, the CDR3 reads TGTGCCATCAAAATGCGGGAGGCAACGAATGAGCAGTTCTTC. Its translation: CAIKMREATNEQFF.

V is TRBV28 and J is TRBJ1-5; D gene unclear. V was cut by 10 bases and J by 5 bases, with 15 bases left in between. In germline, CDR1 is MDHEN, CDR2 SYDVKM. CDR3 length: 13 residues. The chain's CDR3 is CATRRGPDQPQHF. For the CDR3, the DNA is TGTGCCACCCGTCGAGGGCCGGATCAGCCCCAGCATTTT.

The chain carries TRBV30 and TRBJ2-7; the match to TRBD1 covers 7 bases. V shed 4 bases, J shed 4 bases, and the junction held 1 base outside the gene matches. The CDR3 has 11 amino acids. CDR1 GTSNPN and CDR2 SVGIG come from the germline V gene (reference sequence). The CDR3 nucleotides are TGTGCCTGGAACAGGGGTTACGAGCAGTACTTC. Protein sequence: CAWNRGYEQYF.

The chain employs TRBV7-9 and TRBJ1-3, with D hard to call. CDR3 length: 13 amino acids. The germline V gene encodes CDR1 SEHNR and CDR2 FQNEAQ (reference sequence). V lost 4 bases and J lost 4, with 8 bases in between. The CDR3 region has the DNA TGTGCCAGCAGCTCAAGAAGCGGAAACACCATATATTTT. Translated: CASSSRSGNTIYF.

The chain couples TRBV19 to TRBJ2-1; TRBD2 might be the D (6 bases). Looked up from germline, CDR1 is LNHDA and CDR2 is SQIVND (reference sequence). The CDR3 extends over 16 amino acids. The ends were cut back, 3 bases at V and 7 bases at J, with 19 bases in the middle. As DNA, the CDR3 is TGTGCCAGTAGTATTTGGGCCGGGGGATCGTTGAATGAGCAGTTCTTC. Translated: CASSIWAGGSLNEQFF.